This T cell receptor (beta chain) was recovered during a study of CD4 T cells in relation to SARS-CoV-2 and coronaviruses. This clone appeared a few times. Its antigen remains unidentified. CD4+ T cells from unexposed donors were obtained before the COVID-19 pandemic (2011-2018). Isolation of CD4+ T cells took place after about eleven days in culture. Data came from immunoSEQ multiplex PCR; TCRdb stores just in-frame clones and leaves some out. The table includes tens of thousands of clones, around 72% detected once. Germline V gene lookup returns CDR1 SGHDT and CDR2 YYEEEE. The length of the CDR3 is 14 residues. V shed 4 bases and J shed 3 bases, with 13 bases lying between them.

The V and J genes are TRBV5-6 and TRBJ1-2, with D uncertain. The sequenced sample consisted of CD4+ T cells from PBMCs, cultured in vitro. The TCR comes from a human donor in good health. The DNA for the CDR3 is TGTGCCAGCAGCGACTGGCCTGGGGACTATGGCTACACCTTC. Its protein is CASSDWPGDYGYTF.